The 8 T cell receptor beta chains given below trace back to one sample, sequenced in a study of CD8+CD57+ T cells in acquired aplastic anemia. The use of genomic DNA as template underpinned the TCR beta VDJ and CDR3 profiling. TCRdb re-analysed the reads in MiXCR, keeping a single row per CDR3 protein. Of fewer than 200,000 distinct CDR3 sequences in the sample, 63% were seen once. Material: sorted CD4+, CD8+, or CD8+CD57+ T cells (not recorded which) from PBMCs. These receptors were taken from a human donor in good health.

This clonotype was observed a handful of times. Here the CDR3 reads CASSQTPVYGEGYNEQFF. The CDR3 coding sequence is TGTGCCAGCAGCCAGACCCCTGTCTACGGAGAGGGATACAATGAGCAGTTCTTC. V gene TRBV6-2 or TRBV6-3 combines with J gene TRBJ2-1, with a tentative D call TRBD2 (5 bases). The CDR3 extends over 18 amino acids. CDR1 and CDR2 (germline): MNHEY, SVGEGT. Trimming stripped 6 bases from V and 4 bases from J, with 25 bases between.

The chain has TRBV20-1 and TRBJ1-2; TRBD1 might be the D (5 bases). Trimming left V 1 base short and J 8 bases short, with 17 bases between. CDR3 length equals 14 residues. Germline CDR1 DFQATT, CDR2 SNEGSKA (reference sequence). In nucleotides, the CDR3 is TGCAGTGCTAGAGCGCTCTTATCCCGGGGGGGCTACACCTTC. It encodes CSARALLSRGGYTF.

The chain combines TRBV7-9 with TRBJ2-7; D gene ambiguous. The germline gives CDR1 SEHNR, CDR2 FQNEAQ (reference sequence). V was pared by 0 bases and J by 6 bases, with 9 bases between. This CDR3 spans 13 amino acids. CDR3 bases: TGTGCCAGCAGCTTAGCGCGCTACACCGAGCAGTACTTC. This encodes CASSLARYTEQYF. Looking up the rest from reference TRBV7-9 and TRBJ2-7 gives the full variable domain: DTGVSQNPRHKITKRGQNVTFRCDPISEHNRLYWYRQTLGQGPEFLTYFQNEAQLEKSRLLSDRFSAERPKGSFSTLEIQRTEQGDSAMYLCASSLARYTEQYFGPGTRLTVT.

The chain recombines TRBV24-1 with TRBJ2-3, with 9 bases aligning to TRBD1. This CDR3 spans 17 amino acids. Germline CDR1 and CDR2: KGHDR and SFDVKD. Germline trimming cut 3 bases from V and 1 base from J; bases unmatched to any gene: 7. The chain's CDR3 is CATSDARTGVRTDTQYF. The CDR3 DNA reads TGTGCCACCAGTGATGCCCGGACAGGGGTCCGCACAGATACGCAGTATTTT.

This clonotype was detected many times. This chain uses TRBV7-9 with TRBJ1-5; 8 bases are a match to TRBD1. Germline V lookup: CDR1 SEHNR, CDR2 FQNEAQ (reference sequence). V lost 4 bases to trimming and J lost 3 bases; unmatched junction nucleotides: 8. The CDR3 sequence is 16 residues long. The CDR3 region has the DNA TGTGCCAGCAGCTCACCGACAGGGGAAGACAATCAGCCCCAGCATTTT. Translated: CASSSPTGEDNQPQHF.

This rearrangement joins TRBV6-4 to TRBJ2-7, with TRBD1 matching 10 bases. Germline V gene data show CDR1 as MRHNA and CDR2 as SNTAGT. This CDR3 is built from 15 residues. V lost 6 bases, J lost 3 bases, and 8 bases stayed unmatched. The CDR3 loop reads CASRAQGQGIYEQYF. For the CDR3, the DNA is TGTGCCAGCAGAGCCCAGGGACAGGGGATCTACGAGCAGTACTTC.

This clonotype was seen at least ten times. The CDR3 reads CASSFFLDRADEQYF. For the CDR3, the DNA is TGTGCCAGCAGCTTTTTTCTCGACAGGGCCGACGAGCAGTACTTC. V gene TRBV7-9 combines with J gene TRBJ2-7; TRBD1 matches 7 bases. CDR1 and CDR2 (germline): SEHNR, FQNEAQ (reference sequence). This CDR3 spans 15 amino acids. V was clipped by 3 bases and J by 5 bases; unmatched bases: 10.

Comment on this clonotype: An end of the junction differs from the germline gene, which may be a read error. The rearrangement uses TRBV7-9 and TRBJ2-7, with 9 bases lining up with TRBD1. The CDR3 length is 17 residues. The germline CDR1 and CDR2 sequences are SEHNR and FQNEAQ (reference sequence). The DNA for the CDR3 is TGCGCCAGCAGCACCCGACAGGGGGTAGACAGAAACTACGAGCAGTACTTC. This sequence encodes CASSTRQGVDRNYEQYF.